This T cell receptor (beta chain) was documented in a study of blood T cells in healthy people across ages. Germline-derived CDR1 and CDR2 are LGHNT and FRNRAP. The CDR3 loop spans 14 amino acids. V lost 7 bases and J 6 bases, leaving 16 bases between the germline ends. Through a sample-barcoded 5' primer and a J-beta primer mix, a second PCR was run for 7 to 11 cycles. MiXCR was run by TCRdb on the 5' RACE reads, yielding one entry per CDR3 protein. Of hundreds of thousands of distinct CDR3 sequences in the sample, less than 25% were seen once. These same data were also listed under a study on T cells of mothers and their children.

Material: blood. The source of this sequence is a boy aged 5-17 years in good health. The rearrangement joins TRBV12-5 to TRBJ2-1; possible D gene TRBD2, 5 bases. The CDR3 DNA reads TGTGCTAGTGCTACTCGAGGGCCCTTCAATGAGCAGTTCTTC. It codes for CASATRGPFNEQFF.